This T cell receptor (beta chain) was found in a study of blood T cell repertoires in COVID-19. Original data processing: Estimated nucleated cell counts came from reference gene primer amplification. Libraries were prepared by immunoSEQ multiplex PCR; TCRdb keeps only in-frame clonotypes and omits some of them. The V and J calls and clone size are taken from that table; D and trimming were inferred from the DNA. The data show 250,000 or so clones, approximately 85% seen once. Living in roughly 25 US areas, the participants were between roughly 18 and 90 years of age. Clinical history as reported by participants underpinned cohort assignment. The study counted Cohort 3 donors as recovered given two negative PCRs, clearance, or symptom resolution. CDR1 and CDR2 from the germline V gene are SGHTA and FQGTGA. CDR3 length equals 15 residues. With V trimmed by 3 bases and J by 2 bases, 6 bases remained unmatched.

The clonotype comes from a woman in her forties or fifties who had recovered from COVID-19. The material sequenced was PBMCs or T cells enriched from blood (not recorded which). The V gene is TRBV7-3, the J gene TRBJ1-1; 7 bases match TRBD1. The CDR3 here is CASSFGQVLNTEAFF. The CDR3 nucleotides read TGTGCCAGCAGCTTCGGACAGGTTTTAAACACTGAAGCTTTCTTT.